This T cell receptor (beta chain) appears in the sequencing data of a study of T cells expressing NK-cell markers. About the research overall: The sequencing cohort of eight donors included seven HCMV-seropositive individuals and one seronegative individual. Broader study findings: Each of six donors carried dominant NKG2C+ clonotypes accounting for about 1.0-7.5% of CD8+ T cells. The leading position in the CD3+CD56-NKG2C+ fraction of several donors also went to these clonotypes.

With regard to this clonotype: As yet, its antigen is unknown.

Per germline, CDR1 DFQATT and CDR2 SNEGSKA (reference sequence). The CDR3 is 13 residues long. TCRdb re-called the 5' RACE reads; every CDR3 protein appears as one record, without DNA. This specimen shows some 140,000 distinct CDR3 sequences; the ten leading clones hold around a third. The TCR sequence derives from a woman in her fifties or sixties in good health. What was sequenced was blood T cells: a sorted CD56 or NKG2C T cell subset, CD4+ or CD8+ T cells, or bulk PBMC T cells (not recorded which). The chain links TRBV20-1 to TRBJ1-2; the TCRdb D gene call, TRBD1, has no DNA to confirm it. This CDR3 is CSAWDRGYDGYTF.